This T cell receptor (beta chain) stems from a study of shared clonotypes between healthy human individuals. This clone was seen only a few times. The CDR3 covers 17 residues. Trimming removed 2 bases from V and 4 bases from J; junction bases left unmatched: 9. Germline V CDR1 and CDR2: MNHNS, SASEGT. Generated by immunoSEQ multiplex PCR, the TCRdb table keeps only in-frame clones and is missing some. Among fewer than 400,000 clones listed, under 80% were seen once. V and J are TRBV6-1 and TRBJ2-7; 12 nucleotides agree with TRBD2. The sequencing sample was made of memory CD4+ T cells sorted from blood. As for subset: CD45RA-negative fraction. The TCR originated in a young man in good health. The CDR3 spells CASSERLAGGPRYEQYF. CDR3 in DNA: TGTGCCAGCAGTGAACGGCTAGCGGGAGGGCCTCGGTACGAGCAGTACTTC.